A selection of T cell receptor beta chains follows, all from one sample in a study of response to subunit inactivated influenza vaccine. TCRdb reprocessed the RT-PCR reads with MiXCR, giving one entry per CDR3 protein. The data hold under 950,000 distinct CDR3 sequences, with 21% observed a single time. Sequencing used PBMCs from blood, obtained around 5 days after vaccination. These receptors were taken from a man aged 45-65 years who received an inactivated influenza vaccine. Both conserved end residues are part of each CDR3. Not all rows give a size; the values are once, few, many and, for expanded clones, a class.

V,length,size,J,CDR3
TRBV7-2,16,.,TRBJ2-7,CASSPNSRGQPYEQYF
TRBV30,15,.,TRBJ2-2,CAWTFTGTNTGELFF
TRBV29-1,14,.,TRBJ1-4,CSVGLTGVVEKLFF
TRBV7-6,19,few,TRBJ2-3,CASSDGQGVLQISTDTQYF
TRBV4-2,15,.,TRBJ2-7,CASSLTSDPSYEQYF
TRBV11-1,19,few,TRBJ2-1,CASSLRTGAALSSYNEQFF
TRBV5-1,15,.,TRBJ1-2,CASSLWPSANYGYTF
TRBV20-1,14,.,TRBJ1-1,CSAREGGGGTEAFF
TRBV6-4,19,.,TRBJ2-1,CASSRPPFMDSGRINEQFF
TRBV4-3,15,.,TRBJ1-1,CASSQKSQMNTEAFF
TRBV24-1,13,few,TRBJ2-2,CATSVHGTGELFF
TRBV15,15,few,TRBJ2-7,CATSRTPGQGAEQYF
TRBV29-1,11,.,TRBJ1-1,CSVDLSTNDFF
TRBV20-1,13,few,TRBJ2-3,CSARLASTDTQYF
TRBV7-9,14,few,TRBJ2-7,CASSSGGVKMEQYF
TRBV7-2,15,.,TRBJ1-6,CASSRQVSYNSPLHF
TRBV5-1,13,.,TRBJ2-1,CASSLEPGNEQFF
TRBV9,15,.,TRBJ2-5,CASSPRPLLGETQYF
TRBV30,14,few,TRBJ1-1,CAWSRSFLNTEAFF
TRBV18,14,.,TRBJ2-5,CASSPTRGQETQYF
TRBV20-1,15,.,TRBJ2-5,CSARHPRRIRETQYF
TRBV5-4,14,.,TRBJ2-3,CASSTEGRHNTQYF
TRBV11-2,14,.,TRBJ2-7,CASSLGPRYYEQYF
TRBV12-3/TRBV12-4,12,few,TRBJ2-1,CASSFEMTNPFF
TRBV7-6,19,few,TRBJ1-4,CASSLVGRGRGFSNEKLFF
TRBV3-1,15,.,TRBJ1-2,CASSHGDRANYGYTF
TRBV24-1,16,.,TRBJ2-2,CATSDTSGGGTGELFF
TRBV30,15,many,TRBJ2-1,CACKRGPSSYNEQFF
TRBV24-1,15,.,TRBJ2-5,CATSDLSSRGETQYF
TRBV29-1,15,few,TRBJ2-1,CSVGGGTLANNEQFF
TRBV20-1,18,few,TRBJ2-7,CSARARTSGNDRSYEQYF
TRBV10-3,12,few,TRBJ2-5,CAISVGQETQYF
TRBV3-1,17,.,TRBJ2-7,CASSRAQGGAFSYEQYF
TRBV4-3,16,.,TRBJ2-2,CASKQGLAANTGELFF
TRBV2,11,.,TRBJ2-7,CASKVSYEQYF
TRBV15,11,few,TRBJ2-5,CATSRKETQYF
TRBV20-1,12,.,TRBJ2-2,CSASYQAGELFF
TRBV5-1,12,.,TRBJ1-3,CASSLNRDTIYF
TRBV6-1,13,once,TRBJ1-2,CASSEWGARGYTF
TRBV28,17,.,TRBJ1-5,CASSFIQGAGSNQPQHF
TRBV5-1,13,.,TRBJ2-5,CASSLKGQETQYF
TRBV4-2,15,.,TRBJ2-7,CASSQDPGTSYEQYF
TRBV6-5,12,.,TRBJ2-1,CASSREDNEQFF
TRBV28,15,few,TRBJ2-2,CASSLIQGYTGELFF
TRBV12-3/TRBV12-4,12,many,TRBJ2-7,CASSPGQYEQYF
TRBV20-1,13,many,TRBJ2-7,CSASRGFSYEQYF
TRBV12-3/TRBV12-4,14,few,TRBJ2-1,CASSLAVGSYEQFF
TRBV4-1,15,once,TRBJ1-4,CASSPGAPRGEKLFF
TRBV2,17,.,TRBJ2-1,CASRENMGLAGLDEQFF
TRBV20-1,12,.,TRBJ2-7,CSARRDRGRQYF
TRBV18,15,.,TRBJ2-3,CASSPVGNRADTQYF
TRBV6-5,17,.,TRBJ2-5,CASSYSRRRGGGETQYF
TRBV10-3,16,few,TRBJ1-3,CAISESGGISGNTIYF
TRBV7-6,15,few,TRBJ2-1,CASSLIRQGANEQFF
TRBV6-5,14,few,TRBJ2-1,CASSTLGINNEQFF